The 18 T cell receptor beta chains in this list originate from one sample, sequenced in a study of shared clonotypes between healthy human individuals (TCRdb year 2020). CD8 naive samples were obtained by positive selection for CCR7 among CD45RO-negative cells, yielding a CD45RA+CCR7+ population from which TemRA cells were excluded. Preparation of the library involved the immunoSEQ multiplex PCR assay. TCRdb re-hosts the immuneACCESS table, in-frame sequences only. Its copies lack some clones; in the studies checked, an unresolved V gene accounts for under half of them, and the cause for the rest is not known. This sample comprises about 1,800,000 clones, about 95% of them detected only once. The ten largest clonotypes hold roughly 1% of the sample. The sequenced material came from naive CD8+ T cells sorted from blood. The cell subset or site label of this sample denotes: CD45RA+CCR7+. Receptors were obtained from a man aged 18 to 29 in good health.

V usage is TRBV19 and J usage is TRBJ1-1; TRBD1 agrees at 7 bases. With V trimmed by 3 bases and J by 3 bases, 1 base remained unmatched. The CDR3 loop spans 13 amino acids. CDR1 and CDR2 (germline): LNHDA, SQIVND (reference sequence). The CDR3 region has the DNA TGTGCCAGTAGTATGACAGGGTACACTGAAGCTTTCTTT. Translated: CASSMTGYTEAFF. The whole variable domain, remainder taken from reference TRBV19 and TRBJ1-1, is DGGITQSPKYLFRKEGQNVTLSCEQNLNHDAMYWYRQDPGQGLRLIYYSQIVNDFQKGDIAEGYSVSREKKESFPLTVTSAQKNPTAFYLCASSMTGYTEAFFGQGTRLTVV.

The chain couples TRBV2 to TRBJ2-1, with D possibly TRBD2 on 5 matching bases. The CDR3 is made up of 14 amino acids. V was cut by 5 bases and J by 4 bases, with 12 bases left in between. CDR1 is SNHLY and CDR2 is FYNNEI in the germline V gene. This CDR3 reads CASSPAEKYNEQFF. The DNA of the CDR3 is TGTGCCAGCAGTCCAGCGGAGAAATACAATGAGCAGTTCTTC.

Remarks on this clone: In the same sample, other DNA sequences code for this CDR3. The chain couples TRBV28 to TRBJ2-7; a weak D match, TRBD1 (7 bases). Germline V gene data show CDR1 as MDHEN and CDR2 as SYDVKM. CDR3 length equals 14 residues. The ends were cut back, 2 bases at V and 4 bases at J, with 12 bases in the middle. The CDR3 DNA sequence: TGTGCCAGCAGTTTACAGGGGGGTACGTACGAGCAGTACTTC. This sequence encodes CASSLQGGTYEQYF. Based on the CDR3 plus reference TRBV28 and TRBJ2-7, the full variable domain is DVKVTQSSRYLVKRTGEKVFLECVQDMDHENMFWYRQDPGLGLRLIYFSYDVKMKEKGDIPEGYSVSREKKERFSLILESASTNQTSMYLCASSLQGGTYEQYFGPGTRLTVT.

As for this clone: Other DNA sequences in the sample encode the same CDR3. J is TRBJ2-7 and V is TRBV6-1; D is uncertain. CDR1 MNHNS and CDR2 SASEGT come from the germline V gene. The CDR3 has 13 residues. Trimming left V 2 bases short and J 3 bases short, with 8 bases between. The chain's CDR3 is CASSERRSYEQYF. CDR3 DNA: TGTGCCAGCAGTGAACGGCGGAGCTACGAGCAGTACTTC.

About this clone: The sample carries other DNA sequences with the same CDR3. J is TRBJ1-1 and V is TRBV10-3, with unresolved D. The CDR3 consists of 15 residues. Per germline, CDR1 ENHRY and CDR2 SYGVKD. Deletions cut 0 bases from V and 0 bases from J, with 8 bases between. Here the CDR3 reads CAISESGTVNTEAFF. CDR3 in DNA: TGTGCCATCAGTGAGTCAGGCACGGTGAACACTGAAGCTTTCTTT.

The chain recombines TRBV5-1 with TRBJ2-7, with 7 bases matching TRBD1. V shed 0 bases and J 5 bases; nucleotides not matched to a gene: 8. Germline CDR1 reads SGHRS; CDR2 reads YFSETQ. The length of the CDR3 is 15 residues. In DNA form, the CDR3 reads TGCGCCAGCAGCTTGGCCGCGACAGGGTTGGACGAGCAGTACTTC. It yields the protein CASSLAATGLDEQYF.

This sequence joins TRBV27 and TRBJ1-5; perhaps TRBD1 as D (5 bases). Germline V gene lookup returns CDR1 MNHEY and CDR2 SMNVEV (reference sequence). Trimming shortened V by 5 bases and J by 0 bases, and 14 bases separated the two germline ends. This CDR3 is 16 amino acids long. The CDR3 protein is CASSPGTGYSNQPQHF. DNA for the CDR3: TGTGCCAGCAGTCCAGGGACGGGGTATAGCAATCAGCCCCAGCATTTT.

J is TRBJ2-5 and V is TRBV6-5; 8 nucleotides align to TRBD1. This CDR3 region has 15 residues. The V gene's germline CDR1 is MNHEY and CDR2 SVGAGI. V lost 8 bases, J lost 5 bases, and 13 bases stayed unmatched. DNA of the CDR3: TGTGCCAGCCGCCCGGACAGGGACGGAATGGAGACCCAGTACTTC. This gives the protein CASRPDRDGMETQYF.

In this sample, this clone turned up once. The V and J genes are TRBV19 and TRBJ2-7; D gene uncertain. There are 11 residues in the CDR3. From germline, CDR1 is LNHDA and CDR2 SQIVND (reference sequence). Trimming stripped 10 bases from V and 1 base from J, with 8 bases between. CDR3 sequence reads: CATYRSYEQYF. The DNA of the CDR3 is TGTGCCACTTATCGATCCTACGAGCAGTACTTC.

About this clone: Other DNA sequences in this specimen translate into the identical CDR3. The V gene is TRBV6-5, the J gene TRBJ1-1, with D tentatively TRBD1 (6 bases). The V end was cut by 5 bases, the J end by 2 bases, with 9 bases between. The CDR3 is made up of 13 amino acids. CDR1 is MNHEY, CDR2 SVGAGI, per germline. The CDR3 DNA follows: TGTGCCAGCAGTCCAGGGGAAAACACTGAAGCTTTCTTT. This translates into CASSPGENTEAFF.

The rearrangement links TRBV19 to TRBJ2-7; perhaps TRBD1 as D (7 bases). This CDR3 is 15 amino acids long. V was clipped by 3 bases and J by 0 bases, with 12 bases between them. CDR1 and CDR2 (germline): LNHDA, SQIVND (reference sequence). CDR3 nucleotide sequence: TGTGCCAGTAGTATGCGGGACAGCTTCTCCTACGAGCAGTACTTC. Residues: CASSMRDSFSYEQYF.

The chain combines TRBV19 with TRBJ2-1; the match to TRBD2 covers 9 bases. The CDR3 is 16 amino acids. The germline gives CDR1 LNHDA, CDR2 SQIVND (reference sequence). The trim removed 5 bases at V and 6 bases at J, leaving 11 bases unmatched. The CDR3 loop is CASSPRREGMFNEQFF. CDR3 nucleotide sequence: TGTGCCAGTAGTCCCCGGCGGGAGGGAATGTTCAATGAGCAGTTCTTC.

The chain is built from TRBV9 and TRBJ2-5; D remains unclear. This CDR3 has 14 amino acids. CDR1 is SGDLS, CDR2 YYNGEE, per germline. V was cut by 0 bases and J by 4 bases, with 10 bases left in between. CDR3: CASSVGGVRETQYF. The CDR3 DNA reads TGTGCCAGCAGCGTAGGTGGGGTGAGAGAGACCCAGTACTTC.

The chain joins TRBV5-5 to TRBJ2-2, with D possibly called TRBD1 or TRBD2 (6 bases each). The CDR3 has 16 amino acids. The germline V and J ends were trimmed by 3 bases and 5 bases, with 17 bases remaining between them. CDR1 and CDR2 from the germline V gene are SGHKS and YYEKEE (reference sequence). The CDR3 region is CASSSGGGMETGELFF. CDR3 coding DNA: TGTGCCAGCAGCTCCGGGGGCGGGATGGAGACCGGGGAGCTGTTTTTT.

The chain has TRBV4-1 and TRBJ1-6, with D possibly matching TRBD1 (5 bases). Germline CDR1 is MGHRA and CDR2 is YSYEKL. Trimming removed 1 base at V and 3 bases at J, with 7 bases between. This CDR3 has 15 amino acids. The CDR3 nucleotides are TGCGCCAGCAGCCAAGGACAGAGCTATAATTCACCCCTCCACTTT. This translates into CASSQGQSYNSPLHF.

V and J are TRBV6-5 and TRBJ2-7, with 11 positions matching TRBD1. CDR3 length: 14 amino acids. The V segment lost 6 bases and the J segment 0 bases; nucleotides outside the gene matches: 1. Germline V gives CDR1 MNHEY, CDR2 SVGAGI. The CDR3 spells CASRGTGGSYEQYF. In DNA form, the CDR3 reads TGTGCCAGCAGAGGGACAGGGGGCTCCTACGAGCAGTACTTC.

The chain joins TRBV7-2 to TRBJ2-1, with 11 bases that match TRBD2. This CDR3 has 14 amino acids. With V trimmed by 5 bases and J by 9 bases, 6 bases remained unmatched. The germline gives CDR1 SGHTA, CDR2 FQGNSA. The CDR3 coding sequence is TGTGCCAGCAGCCACACGACTAGCGGGGCTGAGCAGTTCTTC. Translating gives CASSHTTSGAEQFF.

This clone was counted a single time. The J gene is TRBJ2-5, the V gene TRBV6-5; D may be TRBD1 (6 bases). CDR3 length: 16 amino acids. Trimming shortened V by 2 bases and J by 0 bases, and 13 bases separated the two germline ends. CDR1 is MNHEY, CDR2 SVGAGI, per germline. The CDR3 nucleotides read TGTGCCAGCAGTTACAGGCCAGGGGTAGACCAAGAGACCCAGTACTTC. This gives the protein CASSYRPGVDQETQYF.